This T cell receptor beta chain came from a study of identical twins. TCRdb called the 5' RACE reads again in MiXCR, with one record for every CDR3 protein. This sample carries hundreds of thousands of distinct CDR3 sequences, around 24% of them seen once, and the ten largest clones take approximately 2.9%. This clonotype was seen a few times. Its specificity is unknown. Study-wide findings and caveats: Twin-shared out-of-frame alpha sequences showed excess low generation probability.

These data also formed part of another study, on T cells expressing NK-cell markers. From that second work: Restricting sorting to alpha-beta TCR T cells was achieved in several experiments by an anti-gamma-delta TCR antibody. HCMV specificity of expanded NKG2C+ T cell clones remained unclear.

This clonotype originated in a young woman in good health. The sample consisted of CD4+ T cells sorted from blood.

CDR3 bases: TGTGCCAGCAGCCAAGTGGAGGGAGCGGGCACCGGGGAGCTGTTTTTT. Translated, it gives CASSQVEGAGTGELFF. The chain couples TRBV14 to TRBJ2-2; a weak D match, TRBD2 (6 bases). CDR1 is SGHDN, CDR2 FVKESK, per germline. The CDR3 is 16 amino acids. V lost 1 base, J lost 4 bases, and 13 bases lay in between.